Below are 13 T cell receptor beta chains sequenced from a single sample in a study of control samples from healthy donors and cancer patients. The protocol was immunoSEQ multiplex PCR, while the TCRdb copy is restricted to in-frame clones and leaves out a portion. The sample includes fewer than 200,000 clones, over 80% of them seen just once. The specimen sequenced was blood. Every receptor here comes from a man between 18 and 29 years old in good health.

This rearrangement joins TRBV24-1 to TRBJ1-5; possible D gene TRBD1, 5 bases. The CDR3 consists of 14 residues. Trimming stripped 2 bases from V and 7 bases from J, with 11 bases between. Looked up from germline, CDR1 is KGHDR and CDR2 is SFDVKD. The CDR3 loop reads CATSDWGMGQPQHF. The CDR3 region has the DNA TGTGCCACCAGTGATTGGGGGATGGGACAGCCCCAGCATTTT.

The chain recombines TRBV6-5 with TRBJ1-1; D remains unclear. Trimming removed 7 bases from V and 4 bases from J, with 19 bases in between. This CDR3 has 15 amino acids. CDR1 MNHEY and CDR2 SVGAGI come from the germline V gene. The CDR3 bases are TGTGCCAGCATCCGCCTATCGGGTTTCGGCACTGAAGCTTTCTTT. It encodes CASIRLSGFGTEAFF.

As DNA, the CDR3 is TGTGCCAGCAGCTTATCCGGGACGGATTTTTACGAGCAGTACTTC. Amino acids: CASSLSGTDFYEQYF. The chain carries TRBV5-4 and TRBJ2-7; either TRBD1 or TRBD2 may supply D (5 bases each). CDR1 is SGHNT, CDR2 YYREEE, per germline (reference sequence). CDR3 size: 15 residues. The V gene lost 2 bases and the J gene lost 4 bases, with 16 bases spanning the gap.

This clone was seen a few times. The sample holds other DNA sequences that translate to the same CDR3. The rearrangement joins TRBV3-1 (or the pseudogene TRBV3-2) to TRBJ1-5; no definite D call. The CDR3 length is 13 residues. CDR1 and CDR2 from the germline V gene are LGHDT and YNNKEL (reference sequence). The V gene lost 0 bases and the J gene lost 6 bases, with 6 bases spanning the gap. In DNA, the CDR3 is TGTGCCAGCAGCCAAGATCTGGGTCAGCCCCAGCATTTT. Translation: CASSQDLGQPQHF.

This clone showed up just a few times. The chain couples TRBV11-3 to TRBJ2-1; no clear D. This CDR3 has 12 amino acids. Looked up from germline, CDR1 is SGHNT and CDR2 is YENEEA. Trimming took off 4 bases at V and 6 bases at J, with 7 bases between the two ends. CDR3 nucleotides: TGTGCCAGCAGCTCCCACACCAATGAGCAGTTCTTC. Protein: CASSSHTNEQFF.

The J gene is TRBJ2-2, the V gene TRBV6-5, with 9 positions matching TRBD2. Looked up from germline, CDR1 is MNHEY and CDR2 is SVGAGI. This CDR3 has 15 amino acids. V dropped 6 bases and J dropped 1; count of bases not matched to a gene: 3. CDR3 region: CASRGTSLNTGELFF. The CDR3 nucleotides read TGTGCCAGCAGGGGGACTAGCCTGAACACCGGGGAGCTGTTTTTT.

The rearrangement links TRBV7-3 to TRBJ2-3; 9 bases align to TRBD2. J was trimmed by 5 bases and V by 5 bases; bases with no gene match: 14. The CDR3 covers 17 residues. Looked up from germline, CDR1 is SGHTA and CDR2 is FQGTGA. CDR3 sequence reads: CASSLLQRGAPGDTQYF. In DNA, the CDR3 is TGTGCCAGCAGCCTATTGCAGCGGGGGGCCCCCGGAGATACGCAGTATTTT.

This chain joins TRBV27 and TRBJ1-1; TRBD1 aligns across 10 bases. The V gene end was trimmed by 10 bases and the J gene end by 0 bases; junction bases not matched to a gene: 2. The CDR3 contains 13 residues. Per the germline V gene, CDR1 is MNHEY and CDR2 is SMNVEV (reference sequence). The CDR3 region has the DNA TGTGCCACCGGGACAGGGGTGAACACTGAAGCTTTCTTT. This translates into CATGTGVNTEAFF.

This chain uses TRBV7-8 with TRBJ2-7; D perhaps matches TRBD2 (7 bases). From germline, CDR1 is SGHVS and CDR2 FQNEAQ. The V end was cut by 4 bases, the J end by 6 bases, with 16 bases between. CDR3 length: 14 residues. CDR3 bases: TGTGCCAGCAGCTACGGGAGGCAGGGGCGCGAGCAGTACTTC. As protein: CASSYGRQGREQYF.

V usage is TRBV18 and J usage is TRBJ1-2; the D is unclear. Germline assignment: CDR1 KGHSH and CDR2 LQKENI. Trimming removed 3 bases at V and 5 bases at J, with 10 bases between. CDR3 length: 13 amino acids. The CDR3, as DNA: TGTGCCAGCTCACCCCTCGACAAGTATGGCTACACCTTC. This sequence encodes CASSPLDKYGYTF.

The chain joins TRBV3-1 (or the pseudogene TRBV3-2) to TRBJ1-2; TRBD1 agrees at 8 bases. CDR1 is LGHDT, CDR2 YNNKEL, per germline (reference sequence). This CDR3 is 12 amino acids long. The V gene end was trimmed by 10 bases and the J gene end by 4 bases; junction bases not matched to a gene: 5. The CDR3 DNA is TGTGCCACCCGACAGGGGACCTATGGCTACACCTTC. Amino acid sequence: CATRQGTYGYTF.

This clone was seen only once. The J gene is TRBJ2-7, the V gene TRBV4-2; D is unclear. There are 14 residues in the CDR3. The V gene lost 1 base and the J gene lost 4 bases, with 11 bases spanning the gap. Looked up from germline, CDR1 is LGHNA and CDR2 is YNFKEQ. In nucleotides, the CDR3 is TGTGCCAGCAGCCAAGCCCAGAAAGGATACGAGCAGTACTTC. Translation gives CASSQAQKGYEQYF.

In the case of this clone: One end of the junction does not line up with germline, which may come from a read error. J is TRBJ2-5 and V is TRBV24-1; a possible D gene is TRBD1 (5 bases). CDR1 and CDR2 from the germline V gene are KGHDR and SFDVKD. The CDR3 spans 14 residues. The CDR3 nucleotides are TGTGCCACCAGCGATTTAGGGGATAAAGAGACCCAGTACTTC. This sequence encodes CATSDLGDKETQYF.